The clone carrying this T cell receptor beta chain was observed once. This record comes from a study of control samples from healthy donors and cancer patients. CDR1 MGHRA and CDR2 YSYEKL come from the germline V gene. Trimming stripped 4 bases from V and 2 bases from J, with 24 bases between. This CDR3 has 19 amino acids. Assay: immunoSEQ multiplex PCR; the TCRdb copy retains only in-frame clones and omits some. The sample includes about 98,000 clones, about 91% of them seen just once. This sequence joins TRBV4-1 and TRBJ2-1; perhaps TRBD2 as D (5 bases). The sequence derives from a woman aged 18-29 years in good health. The source material was blood. The CDR3 nucleotides read TGCGCCAGCAGCCCTCAAGGACTTAGCGCTCGAGCTGCCTACAATGAGCAGTTCTTC. Translating it yields CASSPQGLSARAAYNEQFF.